This note documents a single TCR beta chain sequence. The antigen this receptor binds is unknown. The sample holds no much larger clone one base away, and base qualities are not on file. Library generation was performed with the immunoSEQ multiplex PCR assay. The multiplex PCR relied on a mix of 60 forward primers for TCR Vbeta segments and 13 reverse primers for TCR Jbeta segments. A multiplex PCR assay on genomic DNA amplified the CDR3 region of rearranged TCR beta genes. On the Illumina HiSeq System, the amplified TCR beta libraries were sequenced as 87-base-pair reads. On the authors' methods: A later analysis counted approximately 74 million unique TCR beta chains across the 650 to 700 repertoires, and some 11 million of these chains were shared by at least two donors. To remove PCR and sequencing errors, raw reads were error-corrected and collapsed into unique sequences using a nearest-neighbor algorithm that merged closely related sequences. V, D and J gene segments were assigned by aligning CDR3 sequences to IMGT reference sequences. For a sequence to be retained, a match of at least six nucleotides to both a V gene segment and a J gene segment was required. Rearrangements were called productive when the CDR3 lacked stop codons and stayed in frame with V and J; all others were non-productive. CDR3 was defined by IMGT convention, running from the second conserved V-encoded cysteine to the conserved J-encoded phenylalanine. Sequences without an unambiguous match to a single V gene segment were excluded from the earlier analysis of approximately 560 of the donors. In an earlier analysis of approximately 550 of the donors, V segments were called functional above 56.7% productive rearrangements and were called segregating when the between-donor standard deviation exceeded 5%. A statistical classification framework was built to diagnose cytomegalovirus status from the catalog of TCR beta chain sequences. V and J gene assignment, in a later analysis, came from comparing TCR nucleotide sequences with IMGT/GENE-DB human TR gene sequences. A later analysis assigned CDR3 sequences and most-parsimonious VDJ recombination scenarios with the TCRdist pipeline. In a later analysis, each TCR beta chain was defined by its CDR3 amino acid sequence together with its V-gene family, and reads without a unique V-gene family were excluded. In a later analysis, approximately 590 highly shared, low-generation-probability nucleotide sequences were removed to address suspected cross-contamination and a sequencing artifact. For each public chain, a later analysis derived a clonal expansion index from normalized ranks of inferred template counts within each repertoire. Generation probabilities in a later analysis came from a VDJ recombination model fitted to out-of-frame rearrangements, and those results were checked against IGoR. In a later analysis, TCR-TCR, TCR-HLA and TCR-CMV co-occurrence was scored with hypergeometric tests, and a repertoire-size bias correction was applied to TCR pairs. False discovery rates were estimated in a later analysis by permuting HLA or CMV assignments 20 times. In a later analysis, co-occurring TCRs were grouped with DBSCAN, and TCRdist sequence similarity was added when clustering was performed within HLA-allele-positive subsets. Co-occurrence clustering excluded repertoires with fewer than 30,000 or more than 120,000 public chains, plus five with anomalous nucleotide sharing. TCRdb provides this immuneACCESS table in a form limited to in-frame rearrangements. Some clones are lacking; in checked studies, under half of them reflect an unresolved V gene, and why the rest are absent is not known. V, J and clone size reflect that table, while D and trimming were determined from the DNA. For this sample there are under 110,000 clones; under 80% appear just once. The ten most abundant clones make up under 4% of the sample.

The cohort was made up of approximately 670 healthy bone marrow donors. At the time of sampling, all cohort members were nominally healthy, though unrecorded immune exposures were likely present. The donor tested CMV seronegative, placing the donor among the 300 to 450 seronegative members of the cohort. Each donor provided a peripheral blood sample, and peripheral blood mononuclear cells were used for TCR beta sequencing. The Qiagen DNeasy Blood Extraction Kit was used to extract genomic DNA from the blood cell samples. The sample comes from a study of cytomegalovirus exposure and HLA in healthy donors (TCRdb year 2017). Regarding the complete study: According to an earlier analysis of several hundred of the donors, about 190 million T cells yielded roughly 110 million unique TCR beta sequences and 276 Gb of sequence data. A later analysis re-analyzed previously published TCR beta repertoires from hundreds of donors and added high-resolution HLA genotyping to study TCR occurrence patterns. The T cell repertoires of 700 or so subjects were profiled by immunosequencing and related to cytomegalovirus serostatus. Across about 380 genotyped donors of the cohort, an average of approximately 240,000 unique TCR beta nucleotide sequences per donor were sequenced, and approximately 19% of those sequences were non-productive. Typing coverage varied by locus: about 629-630 donors for A, B, C, DRB1 and DQB1; approximately 560 for DQA1; about 570 for DPA1; more than 450 for DPB1. Donor age, sex, ethnicity and CMV serostatus were compiled together with the repertoire data. Because of strong linkage in the cohort, roughly five DR-DQ haplotypes were treated as single units for association and clustering. Both class I and class II loci were covered by HLA typing, at four-digit resolution. An earlier analysis of around 540 of the donors applied high-throughput TCR beta sequencing to assess whether each TCR beta V gene segment acted as functional or pseudogenic. All discovery cohort repertoires had been generated on a single sequencing platform. Rather than using new phenotypic data, the later analysis identified candidate immune exposures from TCR beta sequences and from how often those sequences occurred across donors. The study aimed to test whether cataloging public T cell receptors could reveal signatures of past pathogen exposure. A separate validation cohort of approximately 120 different subjects was used in addition to the roughly 700-subject first cohort. The study combined high-throughput TCR immunosequencing, statistical association of individual TCRs with disease status, and machine learning to predict cytomegalovirus infection status. A later genetic analysis used genome-wide SNP genotypes for about three fifths of the roughly 700 donors, treating that subset as a discovery cohort. Roughly 320 gigabases of sequencing data and around 88 million unique TCR sequences made up an early release that covered under 750 HLA-typed donors. Among the roughly 400 genotyped donors, around 81% belonged to the genetic ancestry cluster associated with self-reported Caucasian donors. Overall results and qualifications from the work: According to a later analysis, most CMV-associated TCR beta chains appeared to be HLA-restricted, and the HLA associations seemed to be driven largely by CMV exposure. A later analysis associated 17,000 or so TCR beta sequences with specific HLA alleles at a false discovery rate of 0.05. A further reported finding was that TCR beta sequences accurately predicted the HLA-A and HLA-B alleles for most subjects in the first cohort. The authors suggested that the approach could potentially be generalized to other disease states and immunological phenotypes. Several of the top co-occurrence clusters appeared to be linked to parvovirus B19, influenza, CMV and Epstein-Barr virus, according to a later analysis. Broadly in line with IMGT annotations, most TCR beta V segments showed up in productive rearrangements about 87% or about 30% of the time in an earlier analysis of 450 to 750 of the donors. The cohort was sequenced for TCR beta chains only, and without alpha or paired-chain data the features that could be detected were limited. Compared with the roughly 700-donor mean, donors in an Asian-associated ancestry cluster had fewer N-insertions in productive TCRs, according to a later genetic analysis. Strong co-occurrence of HLA alleles, especially DR and DQ, made assigning TCR associations to individual alleles difficult. Correlated functional status among segregating V segments might reflect linkage disequilibrium, but an unknown experimental factor could not be ruled out. The study gave a list of about 160 TCR beta chains associated with cytomegalovirus. While some public TCRs were present in many individuals, most TCR sequences turned up only very rarely across donors. A later analysis found that TCR association rates varied across HLA loci, with DRB1 alleles showing the most associated TCRs and HLA-C alleles the fewest. In a later analysis, HLA-associated TCR beta chains were found to be more clonally expanded and to have lower generation probabilities than equally common non-associated chains. Because the 87-base-pair reads could not distinguish some IMGT-functional V segments, including TRBV6-2 and TRBV6-3, those segments were excluded. Over 15 rarely observed V segments, including chromosome 9 orphons, were excluded from the earlier analysis of several hundred of the donors because counts were too low. A cluster of highly shared sequence variants was judged likely to be a technical artifact of the sequencing pipeline. Roughly uniform sequencing depth across donors was assumed in presence/absence analyses, although this assumption may not hold. The classifier was reported to diagnose cytomegalovirus status with high specificity and sensitivity in both the original cohort and the validation cohort. An association between a missense DCLRE1C variant and V-gene and J-gene trimming of TCR beta chains was found in a later genetic analysis and replicated in an independent cohort. For the cohort, immune exposure information was limited to CMV serostatus. Because some donors lacked HLA typing at each locus, the association tests relied only on the typed subset. A few of the identified cytomegalovirus-associated TCR beta chains were confirmed in vitro to be specific for cytomegalovirus antigens.

The junction carries 12 bases between V and J, which are trimmed by 0 bases and 7 bases respectively. From the cysteine up to the phenylalanine, the CDR3 has a length of 13 residues. Only CDR3 DNA remains: 39 bases, in frame from the first base. CDR1 and CDR2 were assigned from the germline V gene (reference sequence) as GTSNPN and SVGIG. The source is a man aged 60 to 75 in good health and CMV-seronegative. The chain is encoded by TRBV30 joined to TRBJ1-1; the D gene cannot be named for sure. The sequenced material came from PBMCs. The nucleotide sequence reads TGTGCCTGGAGTGTGCTAGGAATGGGTGAAGCTTTCTTT. The encoded protein is CAWSVLGMGEAFF.